This is a list of T cell receptor beta chains from one sample in a study of a mutant IDH1 vaccine in newly diagnosed glioma. Assay: immunoSEQ multiplex PCR; the TCRdb copy retains only in-frame clones and omits some. The table lists some 54,000 clones, roughly 80% of them singletons. These receptors' targets are unknown. The sequenced sample was PBMCs, obtained from a glioma patient whose treatment included an IDH1 peptide vaccine. These receptor sequences come from a woman between 18 and 29 years old with glioma. Both conserved end residues are part of each CDR3.

V gene | CDR3 protein
TRBV2 | CASRGTVGDTQYF
TRBV5-1 | CASSQTGGLENTEAFF
TRBV11-2 | CASSLDRTLTQHF
TRBV5-1 | CASRASSGNTIYF
TRBV25-1 | CASSGGGGYTF
TRBV7-9 | CASSQVGEQFF
TRBV9 | CASSVTGTITDTQYF
TRBV19 | CASHAPGSSGGSTDTQYF
TRBV5-1 | CASSVGGAAQQYF
TRBV5-8 | CASSRGDSAYNEQFF
TRBV14 | CASSQLGPKLFF
TRBV7-3 | CASSRQGTTTGELFF
TRBV7-2 | CASSLGGTGFFSYEQYF
TRBV5-1 | CASSLESGGLTEAFF
TRBV5-1 | CASSPIDSDTGELFF
TRBV13 | CASNRWGNEQFF
TRBV4-1 | CASSQPRTARGGYTF
TRBV5-6 | CASSLAKDWGNQPQHF
TRBV7-6 | CASSPVRGVNTEAFF
TRBV7-9 | CASSLSGGSEKLFF
TRBV9 | CARSQGTHLRSYEQYF
TRBV11-3 | CASSLRTGGGLVF
TRBV5-4 | CASSQRTGGDAYEQYF
TRBV5-1 | CASASPGQGYGYTF
TRBV19 | CASRIVNTGELFF
TRBV5-4 | CASSSHQGRGNTIYF
TRBV7-9 | CASTTAGQFYGYTF